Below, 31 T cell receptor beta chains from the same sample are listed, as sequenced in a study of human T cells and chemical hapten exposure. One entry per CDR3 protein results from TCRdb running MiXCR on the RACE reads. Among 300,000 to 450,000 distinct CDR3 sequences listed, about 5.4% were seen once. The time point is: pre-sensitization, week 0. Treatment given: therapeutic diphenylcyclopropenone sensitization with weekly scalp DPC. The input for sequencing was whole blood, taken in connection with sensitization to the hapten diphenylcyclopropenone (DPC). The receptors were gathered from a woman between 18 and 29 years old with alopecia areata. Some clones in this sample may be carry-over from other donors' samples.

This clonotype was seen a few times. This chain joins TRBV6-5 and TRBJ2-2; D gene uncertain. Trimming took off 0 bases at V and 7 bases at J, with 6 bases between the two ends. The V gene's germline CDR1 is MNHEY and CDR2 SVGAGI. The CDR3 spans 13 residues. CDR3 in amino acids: CASSYSNHGELFF. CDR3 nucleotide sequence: TGTGCCAGCAGTTACTCGAATCACGGGGAGCTGTTTTTT.

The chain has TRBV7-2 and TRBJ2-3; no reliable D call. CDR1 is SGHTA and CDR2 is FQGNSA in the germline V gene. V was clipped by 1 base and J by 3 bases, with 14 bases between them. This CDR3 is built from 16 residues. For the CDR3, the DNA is TGTGCCAGCAGCTTAGAAGGGATATATAGAACAGATACGCAGTATTTT. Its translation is CASSLEGIYRTDTQYF.

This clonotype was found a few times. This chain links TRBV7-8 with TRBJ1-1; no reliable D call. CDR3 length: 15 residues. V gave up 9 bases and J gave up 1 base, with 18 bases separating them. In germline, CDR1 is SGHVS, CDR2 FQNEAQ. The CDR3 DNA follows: TGTGCCAGTGGCCCTTCAGGTACTAGGAACACTGAAGCTTTCTTT. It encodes CASGPSGTRNTEAFF.

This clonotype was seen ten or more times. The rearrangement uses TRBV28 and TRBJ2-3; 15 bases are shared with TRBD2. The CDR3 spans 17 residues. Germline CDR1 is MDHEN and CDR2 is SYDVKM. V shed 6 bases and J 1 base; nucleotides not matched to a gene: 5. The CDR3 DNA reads TGTGCCAGCAGCCGGACTAGCGGGGGGGACGGCACAGATACGCAGTATTTT. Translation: CASSRTSGGDGTDTQYF. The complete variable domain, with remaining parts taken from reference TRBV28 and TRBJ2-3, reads DVKVTQSSRYLVKRTGEKVFLECVQDMDHENMFWYRQDPGLGLRLIYFSYDVKMKEKGDIPEGYSVSREKKERFSLILESASTNQTSMYLCASSRTSGGDGTDTQYFGPGTRLTVL.

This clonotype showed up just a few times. The CDR3 coding sequence is TGCGCCAGCAGCCAAGCTGGAATAGCGGGGGCCCAAGAGACCCAGTACTTC. Residues: CASSQAGIAGAQETQYF. The chain couples TRBV4-1 to TRBJ2-5; TRBD2 matches 9 bases. Germline V lookup: CDR1 MGHRA, CDR2 YSYEKL. This CDR3 region has 17 residues. V lost 1 base and J lost 1; bases outside the gene matches: 7.

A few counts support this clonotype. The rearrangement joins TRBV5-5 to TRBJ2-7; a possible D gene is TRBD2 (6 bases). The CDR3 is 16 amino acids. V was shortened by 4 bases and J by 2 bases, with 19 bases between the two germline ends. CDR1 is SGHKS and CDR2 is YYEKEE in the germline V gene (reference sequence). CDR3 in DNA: TGTGCCAGCAGCCCACTTTCGGGGGACTTAGCCTACGAGCAGTACTTC. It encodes CASSPLSGDLAYEQYF. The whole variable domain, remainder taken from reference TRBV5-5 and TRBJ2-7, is DAGVTQSPTHLIKTRGQQVTLRCSPISGHKSVSWYQQVLGQGPQFIFQYYEKEERGRGNFPDRFSARQFPNYSSELNVNALLLGDSALYLCASSPLSGDLAYEQYFGPGTRLTVT.

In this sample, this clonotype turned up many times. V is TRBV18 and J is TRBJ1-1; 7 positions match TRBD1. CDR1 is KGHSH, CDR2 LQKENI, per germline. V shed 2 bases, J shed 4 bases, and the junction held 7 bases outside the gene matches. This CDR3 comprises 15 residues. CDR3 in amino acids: CASSPGQESRTEAFF. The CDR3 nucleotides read TGTGCCAGCTCACCAGGACAGGAGTCTCGCACTGAAGCTTTCTTT.

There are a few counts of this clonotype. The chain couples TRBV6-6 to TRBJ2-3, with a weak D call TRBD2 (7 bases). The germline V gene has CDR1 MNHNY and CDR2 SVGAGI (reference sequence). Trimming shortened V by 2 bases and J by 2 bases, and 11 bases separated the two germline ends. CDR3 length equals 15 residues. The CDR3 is CASSYGAGATDTQYF. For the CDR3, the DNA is TGTGCCAGCAGTTACGGGGCGGGGGCCACAGATACGCAGTATTTT.

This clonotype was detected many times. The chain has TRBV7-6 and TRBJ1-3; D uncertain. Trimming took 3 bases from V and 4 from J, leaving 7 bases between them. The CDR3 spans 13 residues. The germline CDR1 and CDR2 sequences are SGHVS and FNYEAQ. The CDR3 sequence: CASSLSAGNTIYF. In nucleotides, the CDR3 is TGTGCCAGCAGCTTGTCCGCCGGAAACACCATATATTTT.

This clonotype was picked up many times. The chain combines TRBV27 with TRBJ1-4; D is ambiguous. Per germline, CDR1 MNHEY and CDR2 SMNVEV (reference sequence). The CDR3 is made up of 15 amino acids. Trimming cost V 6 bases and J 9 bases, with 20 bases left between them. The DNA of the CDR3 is TGTGCCAGCAGCCCCTTTGAAGGACTACAACAAAAACTGTTTTTT. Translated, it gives CASSPFEGLQQKLFF.

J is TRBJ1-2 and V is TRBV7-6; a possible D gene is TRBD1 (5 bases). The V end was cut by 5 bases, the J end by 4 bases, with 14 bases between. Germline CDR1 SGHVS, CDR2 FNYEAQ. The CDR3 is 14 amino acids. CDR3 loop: CASSPRTDTYGYTF. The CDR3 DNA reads TGTGCCAGCAGCCCCCGGACGGACACCTATGGCTACACCTTC.

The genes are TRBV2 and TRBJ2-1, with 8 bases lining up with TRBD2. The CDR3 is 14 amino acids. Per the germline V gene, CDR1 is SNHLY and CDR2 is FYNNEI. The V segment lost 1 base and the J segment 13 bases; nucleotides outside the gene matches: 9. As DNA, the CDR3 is TGTGCCAGCAGTGAAGGGGTTAGCGGGACCGCCCAGTTCTTC. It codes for CASSEGVSGTAQFF.

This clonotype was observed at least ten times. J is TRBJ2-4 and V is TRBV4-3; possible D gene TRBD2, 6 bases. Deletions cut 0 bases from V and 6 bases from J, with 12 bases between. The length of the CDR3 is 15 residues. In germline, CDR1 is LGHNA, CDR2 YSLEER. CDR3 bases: TGCGCCAGCAGCCAAGACCGGGACTTAAGAAACATTCAGTACTTC. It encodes CASSQDRDLRNIQYF.

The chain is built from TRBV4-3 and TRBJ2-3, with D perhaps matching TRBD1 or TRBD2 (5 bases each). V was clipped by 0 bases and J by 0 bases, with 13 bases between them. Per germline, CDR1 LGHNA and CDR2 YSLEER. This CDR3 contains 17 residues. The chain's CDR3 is CASSQDEGPGSTDTQYF. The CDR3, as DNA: TGCGCCAGCAGCCAAGACGAGGGGCCAGGGAGCACAGATACGCAGTATTTT.

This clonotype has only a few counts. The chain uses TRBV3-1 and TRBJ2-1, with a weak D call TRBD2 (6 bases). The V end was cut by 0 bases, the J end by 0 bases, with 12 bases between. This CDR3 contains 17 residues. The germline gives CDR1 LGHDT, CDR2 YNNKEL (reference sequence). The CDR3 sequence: CASSQDLRGSSYNEQFF. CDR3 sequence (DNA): TGTGCCAGCAGCCAAGATCTTCGGGGGAGCTCCTACAATGAGCAGTTCTTC.

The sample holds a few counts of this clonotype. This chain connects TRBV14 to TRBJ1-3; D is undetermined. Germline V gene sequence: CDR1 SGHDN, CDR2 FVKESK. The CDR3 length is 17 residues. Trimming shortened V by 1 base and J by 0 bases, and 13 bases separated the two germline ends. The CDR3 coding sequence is TGTGCCAGCAGCCAAGTTTTCAGACTTGACTCTGGAAACACCATATATTTT. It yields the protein CASSQVFRLDSGNTIYF.

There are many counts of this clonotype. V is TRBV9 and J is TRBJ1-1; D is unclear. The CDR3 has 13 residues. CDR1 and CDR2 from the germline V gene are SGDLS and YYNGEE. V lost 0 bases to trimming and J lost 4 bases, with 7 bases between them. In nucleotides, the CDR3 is TGTGCCAGCAGCGTAGACGGAATCACTGAAGCTTTCTTT. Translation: CASSVDGITEAFF.

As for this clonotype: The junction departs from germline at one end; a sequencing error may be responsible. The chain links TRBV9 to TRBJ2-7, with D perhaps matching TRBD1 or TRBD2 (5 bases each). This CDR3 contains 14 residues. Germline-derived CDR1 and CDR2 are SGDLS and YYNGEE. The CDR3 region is CASSPLDSSFEQYF. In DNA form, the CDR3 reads TGTGCCAGCAGCCCACTAGACAGCTCCTTCGAGCAGTACTTC. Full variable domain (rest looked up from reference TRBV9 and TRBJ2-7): DSGVTQTPKHLITATGQRVTLRCSPRSGDLSVYWYQQSLDQGLQFLIQYYNGEERAKGNILERFSAQQFPDLHSELNLSSLELGDSALYFCASSPLDSSFEQYFGPGTRLTVT.

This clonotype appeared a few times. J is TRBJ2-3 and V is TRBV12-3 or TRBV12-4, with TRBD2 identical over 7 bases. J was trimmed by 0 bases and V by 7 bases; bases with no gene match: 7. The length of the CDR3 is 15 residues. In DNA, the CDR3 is TGTGCCAGCACTCGGCGAGCGGGAAGCACAGATACGCAGTATTTT. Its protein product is CASTRRAGSTDTQYF.

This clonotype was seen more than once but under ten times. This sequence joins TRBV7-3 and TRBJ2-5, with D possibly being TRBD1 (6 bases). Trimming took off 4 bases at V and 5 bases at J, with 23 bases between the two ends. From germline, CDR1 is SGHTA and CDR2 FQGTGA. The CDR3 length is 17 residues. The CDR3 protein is CASSSRPRAGAVETQYF. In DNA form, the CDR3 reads TGTGCCAGCAGCTCACGGCCCCGAGCAGGGGCTGTGGAGACCCAGTACTTC.

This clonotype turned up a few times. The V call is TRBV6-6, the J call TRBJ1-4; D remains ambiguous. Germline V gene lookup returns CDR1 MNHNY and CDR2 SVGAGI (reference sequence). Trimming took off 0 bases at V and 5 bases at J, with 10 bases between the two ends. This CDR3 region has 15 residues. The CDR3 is CASSYSGVSNEKLFF. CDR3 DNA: TGTGCCAGCAGTTACTCCGGGGTCAGCAATGAAAAACTGTTTTTT.

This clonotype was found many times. The CDR3 here is CASSQGRGEQYF. The CDR3 DNA sequence: TGCGCCAGCAGCCAGGGGAGGGGGGAGCAGTACTTC. The chain couples TRBV4-3 to TRBJ2-7; a possible D gene is TRBD2 (7 bases). Germline V CDR1 and CDR2: LGHNA, YSLEER. Trimming left V 3 bases short and J 7 bases short, with 10 bases between. The CDR3 spans 12 residues.

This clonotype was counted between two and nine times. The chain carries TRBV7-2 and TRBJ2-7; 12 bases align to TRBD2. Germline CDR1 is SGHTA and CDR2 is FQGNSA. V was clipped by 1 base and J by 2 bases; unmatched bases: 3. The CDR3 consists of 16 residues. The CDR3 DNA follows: TGTGCCAGCAGCTTAGGACTAGCGGGGGACCCCTACGAGCAGTACTTC. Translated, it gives CASSLGLAGDPYEQYF.

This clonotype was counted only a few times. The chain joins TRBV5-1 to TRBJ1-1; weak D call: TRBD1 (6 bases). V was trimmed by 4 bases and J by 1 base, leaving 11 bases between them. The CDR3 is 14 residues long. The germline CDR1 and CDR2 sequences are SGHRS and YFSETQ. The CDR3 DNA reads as TGCGCCAGCAGCCCCCAGGGGACGAACACTGAAGCTTTCTTT. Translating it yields CASSPQGTNTEAFF.

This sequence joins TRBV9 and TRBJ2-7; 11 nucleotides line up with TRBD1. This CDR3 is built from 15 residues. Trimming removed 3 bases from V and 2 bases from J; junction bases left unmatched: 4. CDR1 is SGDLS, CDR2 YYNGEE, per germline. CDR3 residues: CASSEGQGVAYEQYF. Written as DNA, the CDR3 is TGTGCCAGCAGCGAGGGACAGGGGGTCGCCTACGAGCAGTACTTC.

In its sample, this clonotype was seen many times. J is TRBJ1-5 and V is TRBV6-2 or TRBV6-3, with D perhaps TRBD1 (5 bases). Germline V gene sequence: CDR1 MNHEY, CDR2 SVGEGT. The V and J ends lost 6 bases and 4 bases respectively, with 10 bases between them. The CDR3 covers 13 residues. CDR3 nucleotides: TGTGCCAGCAGGGGGACGGGAAATCAGCCCCAGCATTTT. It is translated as CASRGTGNQPQHF.

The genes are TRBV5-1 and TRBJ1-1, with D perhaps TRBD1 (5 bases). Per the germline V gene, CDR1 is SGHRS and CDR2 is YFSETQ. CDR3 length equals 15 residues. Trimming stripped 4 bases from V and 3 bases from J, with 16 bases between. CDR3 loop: CASSRKDEGDTEAFF. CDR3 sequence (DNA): TGCGCCAGCAGCCGAAAGGACGAAGGGGACACTGAAGCTTTCTTT.

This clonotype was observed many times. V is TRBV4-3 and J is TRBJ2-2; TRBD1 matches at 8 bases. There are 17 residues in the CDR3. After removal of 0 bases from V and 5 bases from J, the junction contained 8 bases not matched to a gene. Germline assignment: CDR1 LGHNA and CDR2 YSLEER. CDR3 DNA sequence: TGCGCCAGCAGCCAAGAAAGGGGGACAGGTCGGACCGGGGAGCTGTTTTTT. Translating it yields CASSQERGTGRTGELFF.

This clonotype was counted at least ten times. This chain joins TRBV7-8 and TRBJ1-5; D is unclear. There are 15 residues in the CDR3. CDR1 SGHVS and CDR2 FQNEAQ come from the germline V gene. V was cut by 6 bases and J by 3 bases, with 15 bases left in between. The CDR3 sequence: CASSQTGRLNQPQHF. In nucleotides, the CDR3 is TGTGCCAGCAGTCAGACGGGAAGACTCAATCAGCCCCAGCATTTT.

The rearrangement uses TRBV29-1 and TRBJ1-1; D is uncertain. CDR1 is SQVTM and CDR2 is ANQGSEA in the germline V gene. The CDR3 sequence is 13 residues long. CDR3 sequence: CSGRFTENTEAFF. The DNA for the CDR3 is TGCAGTGGTAGATTTACAGAGAACACTGAAGCTTTCTTT. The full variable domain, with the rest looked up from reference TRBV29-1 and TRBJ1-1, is SAVISQKPSRDICQRGTSLTIQCQVDSQVTMMFWYRQQPGQSLTLIATANQGSEATYESGFVIDKFPISRPNLTFSTLTVSNMSPEDSSIYLCSGRFTENTEAFFGQGTRLTVV.

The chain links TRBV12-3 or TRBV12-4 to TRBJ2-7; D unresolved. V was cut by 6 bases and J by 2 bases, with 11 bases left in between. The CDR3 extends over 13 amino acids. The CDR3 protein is CASSLQATYEQYF. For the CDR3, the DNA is TGTGCCAGCAGCCTCCAGGCCACCTACGAGCAGTACTTC.